These T cell receptor beta chains were read from a single sample in a study of T cells expressing NK-cell markers. TCRdb reworked the 5' RACE reads into one entry per CDR3 protein, no DNA. The sample's table shows roughly 350,000 distinct CDR3 sequences. The source material was blood T cells: a sorted CD56 or NKG2C T cell subset, CD4+ or CD8+ T cells, or bulk PBMC T cells (not recorded which). The receptors come from a man aged 18 to 70 in good health. Both conserved end residues are part of each CDR3.

J | V | CDR3
TRBJ2-3 | TRBV18 | CASSSGLGSTDTQYF
TRBJ1-4 | TRBV7-8 | CASSLGLAEKLFF
TRBJ1-2 | TRBV15 | CATSRAPSLPRGYTF
TRBJ1-2 | TRBV29-1 | CSADKTGFVGYTF
TRBJ2-7 | TRBV12-3/TRBV12-4 | CASSLYLSANYEQYF
TRBJ2-7 | TRBV6-1 | CASSGRSGTLSYEQYF
TRBJ2-7 | TRBV7-2 | CASSPLGGEGNEQYF
TRBJ1-5 | TRBV7-4 | CASSLLAGTGPSMEPQHF
TRBJ1-5 | TRBV18 | CASSPEGYSNQPQHF
TRBJ1-3 | TRBV2 | CASSSYPRTGIISGNTIYF
TRBJ2-1 | TRBV5-1 | CASSRDLTSYNEQFF
TRBJ2-1 | TRBV20-1 | CSANSFTSSYNEQFF
TRBJ1-2 | TRBV3-1 | CASSQDPSVDGYTF
TRBJ2-3 | TRBV4-1 | CASSQDGAGGPTDTQYF
TRBJ1-1 | TRBV5-1 | CASSLEGGGRTEAFF
TRBJ2-1 | TRBV6-1 | CASRRTRGRGGGPNNEQFF
TRBJ1-2 | TRBV27 | CASSYYPGQGQKSYGYTF
TRBJ1-3 | TRBV28 | CASREWGQGGNTIYF
TRBJ2-5 | TRBV27 | CASIGGAPETQYF
TRBJ1-1 | TRBV12-5 | CASGPSPGGGRNTEAFF
TRBJ2-7 | TRBV5-1 | CASSSPKDRGFTYEQYF
TRBJ1-6 | TRBV5-1 | CASSLGTASSYNSPLHF
TRBJ2-7 | TRBV11-2 | CASSTGQRVHEQYF
TRBJ2-2 | TRBV12-3/TRBV12-4 | CASARGTYTGELFF
TRBJ2-2 | TRBV18 | CASSPTGSNTGELFF
TRBJ2-3 | TRBV3-1 | CASSRDGARGDTQYF
TRBJ1-2 | TRBV20-1 | CSASLTSNYGYTF
TRBJ2-7 | TRBV6-5 | CASSSPGQATTSYEQYF
TRBJ2-6 | TRBV7-3 | CASSSGVSGQGFLGANVLTF
TRBJ2-7 | TRBV18 | CASSPAGTNYEQYF
TRBJ1-1 | TRBV5-1 | CASSPAQNTEAFF
TRBJ2-7 | TRBV11-3 | CASSRGEGPRDEQYF